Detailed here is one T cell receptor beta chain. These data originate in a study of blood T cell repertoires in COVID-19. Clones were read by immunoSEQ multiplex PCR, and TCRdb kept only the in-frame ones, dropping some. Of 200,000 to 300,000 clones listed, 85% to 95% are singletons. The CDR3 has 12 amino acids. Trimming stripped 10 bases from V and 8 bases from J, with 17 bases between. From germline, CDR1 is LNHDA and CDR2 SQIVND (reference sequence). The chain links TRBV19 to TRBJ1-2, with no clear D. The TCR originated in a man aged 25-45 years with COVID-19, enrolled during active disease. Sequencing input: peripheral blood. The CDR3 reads CATRPGDWGYTF. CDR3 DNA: TGTGCCACCCGCCCCGGGGATTGGGGCTACACCTTC.